Listed below are T cell receptor beta chains from one sample, sequenced in a study of T-cell memory formation after mild COVID-19. TCRdb used MiXCR to reprocess the 5' RACE reads, holding one entry per CDR3 protein. The repertoire consists of more than 120,000 distinct CDR3 sequences, with around 5.8% occurring once and the leading ten covering about 1.9%. Specimen: PBMCs or a T cell subset sorted from them (not recorded which). These receptors were obtained from an adult woman who had mild COVID-19 (a few samples of this study predate the infection). Cell type and time point are not known. Both conserved end residues are part of each CDR3. D genes are given only for firm matches. Where a row states a size, it is once, few, many or the class of an expanded clone; other rows omit it.

V | size | D | CDR3
TRBV12-3/TRBV12-4 | . | . | CASRRLIEAEEQFF
TRBV18 | many | TRBD1 | CASSRDRKYNEQFF
TRBV12-3/TRBV12-4 | . | . | CASSLGRWAKTIPYF
TRBV5-1 | many | . | CASSTQGGDTQYF
TRBV2 | few | TRBD1 | CASTRGQSYEQYF
TRBV14 | . | TRBD1 | CASSQPGTGGWNEQFF
TRBV20-1 | . | . | CSVAGPYEQYF
TRBV20-1 | . | . | CSARPVTGFGEQYF
TRBV4-2 | many | TRBD1 | CASSPDRGTEAFF
TRBV7-9 | many | TRBD1 | CASSLALTGTGRDTQYF
TRBV3-1 | few | . | CASSLRARGYTF
TRBV20-1 | few | . | CSNIGGLTDTQYF
TRBV7-8 | few | . | CASSLARKPAYNEQFF
TRBV5-1 | . | TRBD1 | CASSLSGQGRGYTF
TRBV20-1 | . | TRBD2 | CSARRSGSAYEQYF
TRBV30 | few | . | CAWSVRTGQQDNEQFF
TRBV15 | . | TRBD1 | CATSRGQGGNQPQHF
TRBV12-3/TRBV12-4 | . | . | CASSLVRTSTDTQYF